Here is one T cell receptor beta chain with its context. Source study methods: Estimated nucleated cell counts came from reference gene primer amplification. The data were produced by immunoSEQ multiplex PCR, yet TCRdb's version contains in-frame clones alone and is incomplete. The V and J calls and clone size are taken from that table; D and trimming were inferred from the DNA. The sample yields roughly 50,000 clones, 79% seen once. The CDR3 is 15 amino acids. Looked up from germline, CDR1 is MNHNS and CDR2 is SASEGT. Deletions cut 3 bases from V and 2 bases from J, with 13 bases between. These data come from a study of blood T cell repertoires in COVID-19. Study as a whole: From the United States, Italy and Spain came samples of acute and convalescent COVID-19. From T cells, B-cell-depleted T cells, or PBMCs came the material, which was cDNA or gDNA.

This chain joins TRBV6-1 and TRBJ2-5; the D gene is possibly TRBD2 (5 bases). Sequenced sample: peripheral blood. The receptor was isolated from a man aged 55 to 69 with acute or convalescent COVID-19. In DNA, the CDR3 is TGTGCCAGCAGTGATTTGAGGGTGCGGCAAGAGACCCAGTACTTC. It specifies CASSDLRVRQETQYF.